Listed below are T cell receptor beta chains from one sample, sequenced in a study of OX40 agonist ivuxolimab in advanced cancers. The assay was immunoSEQ multiplex PCR, and TCRdb's table has in-frame clones only and misses some. The table shows 7,000 to 9,500 clones, with about 67% occurring only once. The material was CD4+ or CD8+ T cells sorted from blood, obtained in a trial of the OX40 agonist ivuxolimab. The receptors were sampled from an adult with an advanced solid tumor such as melanoma, head and neck, liver or kidney cancer. CDR3s include the opening cysteine and the closing phenylalanine or tryptophan. The order of the fields is clone size, J gene, D gene, V gene, CDR3 protein, CDR3 DNA. The D gene is left open where the match is weak. Size is omitted from some rows. Given values are once, few, many or a class for expanded clones.

>-|TRBJ2-3|TRBD1|TRBV7-6
CASSNPRPSGQGTDTQYF
TGTGCCAGCAGCAACCCCCGCCCCTCGGGACAGGGCACAGATACGCAGTATTTT
>-|TRBJ2-3|TRBD1|TRBV5-6
CASSPPQQGADTQYF
TGTGCCAGCAGTCCCCCCCAGCAGGGGGCAGATACGCAGTATTTT
>-|TRBJ1-4|-|TRBV15
CATSSDATNEKLFF
TGTGCCACCAGCTCCGATGCAACTAATGAAAAACTGTTTTTT
>-|TRBJ1-4|-|TRBV9
CASSVAGGLTELFF
TGTGCCAGCAGCGTAGCCGGCGGATTAACGGAACTGTTTTTT
>-|TRBJ1-1|TRBD1|TRBV7-9
CASSLSRVGGRTEAFF
TGTGCCAGCAGCTTATCAAGGGTAGGGGGCCGCACTGAAGCTTTCTTT
>-|TRBJ2-7|TRBD1|TRBV19
CASSTPQTGGEQYF
TGTGCCAGTAGTACCCCCCAGACAGGGGGCGAGCAGTACTTC
>-|TRBJ2-3|-|TRBV9
CASSQAGAGADTQYF
TGTGCCAGCAGCCAGGCGGGGGCGGGGGCAGATACGCAGTATTTT
>-|TRBJ2-2|-|TRBV7-9
CASQGRGGPGELFF
TGTGCCAGCCAAGGCCGTGGGGGGCCCGGGGAGCTGTTTTTT
>-|TRBJ1-5|-|TRBV7-8
CASSPAPNQPQHF
TGTGCCAGCAGCCCGGCCCCCAATCAGCCCCAGCATTTT
>-|TRBJ1-6|TRBD1|TRBV9
CASSVGGQGGNSPLHF
TGTGCCAGCAGCGTAGGAGGACAGGGGGGTAATTCACCCCTCCACTTT
>-|TRBJ2-1|TRBD2|TRBV6-5
CASSISGSNEQFF
TGTGCCAGCAGTATTAGCGGGAGTAATGAGCAGTTCTTC
>-|TRBJ2-3|TRBD2|TRBV4-1
CASSHREGRTDTQYF
TGCGCCAGCAGCCACCGGGAGGGCCGCACAGATACGCAGTATTTT
>-|TRBJ2-7|-|TRBV7-2
CASSWDASEQYF
TGTGCCAGCAGCTGGGACGCAAGCGAGCAGTACTTC
>-|TRBJ1-2|TRBD1|TRBV7-9
CASSPDPGQGNYGYTF
TGTGCCAGCAGCCCTGACCCGGGACAGGGGAACTATGGCTACACCTTC
>-|TRBJ2-3|-|TRBV6-4
CASSDSRDTQYF
TGTGCCAGCAGTGACTCGAGAGATACGCAGTATTTT
>-|TRBJ2-1|TRBD2|TRBV29-1
CSVEDSVTSGNEQFF
TGCAGCGTTGAAGATAGTGTAACTAGCGGTAATGAGCAGTTCTTC
>-|TRBJ2-3|-|TRBV2
CASSLYSNTDTQYF
TGTGCCAGCAGTTTGTACTCCAACACAGATACGCAGTATTTT
>-|TRBJ2-5|TRBD2|TRBV9
CASSGLAGHETQYF
TGTGCCAGCAGCGGACTAGCGGGGCACGAGACCCAGTACTTC
>-|TRBJ2-5|TRBD1|TRBV29-1
CSGDREETQYF
TGCAGCGGGGACAGGGAAGAGACCCAGTACTTC
>-|TRBJ2-1|-|TRBV5-4
CASEGVYKEQFF
TGTGCCAGCGAGGGCGTTTATAAAGAGCAGTTCTTC
>once|TRBJ2-3|-|TRBV9
CASSVGQRAVTDTQYF
TGTGCCAGCAGCGTAGGTCAACGCGCGGTCACAGATACGCAGTATTTT
>few|TRBJ2-1|TRBD2|TRBV7-8
CASSPSPSGGAEQFF
TGTGCCAGCAGCCCCAGCCCTAGCGGGGGGGCAGAGCAGTTCTTC
>-|TRBJ2-1|TRBD2|TRBV4-1
CASSHGLVREQFF
TGCGCCAGCAGCCACGGACTAGTACGTGAGCAGTTCTTC
>-|TRBJ1-5|-|TRBV6-1
CASSKAGNQPQHF
TGTGCCAGCAGTAAGGCGGGGAATCAGCCCCAGCATTTT
>-|TRBJ1-1|-|TRBV27
CASSLGSGYRAKAFF
TGTGCCAGCAGTTTAGGTTCAGGGTATCGAGCGAAAGCTTTCTTT
>-|TRBJ2-6|-|TRBV6-1
CASTNSEDGANVLTF
TGTGCCAGCACCAACAGCGAGGATGGGGCCAACGTCCTGACTTTC
>-|TRBJ2-1|TRBD2|TRBV9
CASSVGVAAGGRNEQFF
TGTGCCAGCAGCGTAGGAGTAGCGGCGGGGGGGCGGAATGAGCAGTTCTTC
>-|TRBJ2-7|TRBD1|TRBV18
CASSPAGGSYEQYF
TGTGCCAGCTCACCCGCAGGGGGCTCCTACGAGCAGTACTTC
>-|TRBJ2-7|-|TRBV5-1
CASSLDGAYEQYF
TGCGCCAGCAGCTTGGACGGTGCCTACGAGCAGTACTTC
>-|TRBJ2-1|-|TRBV7-9
CASSVPGGSEQFF
TGTGCCAGCAGCGTCCCAGGTGGAAGTGAGCAGTTCTTC
>-|TRBJ2-5|TRBD1|TRBV2
CASHPGTGGRETQYF
TGTGCCAGCCATCCCGGGACAGGGGGCCGGGAGACCCAGTACTTC
>-|TRBJ2-1|-|TRBV2
CASTQINNEQFF
TGTGCCAGCACGCAGATAAACAATGAGCAGTTCTTC
>-|TRBJ1-1|-|TRBV7-2
CASSLGDGYTEAFF
TGTGCCAGCAGCTTAGGGGACGGCTACACTGAAGCTTTCTTT
>-|TRBJ1-1|-|TRBV11-2
CASSLTPRTEAFF
TGTGCCAGCAGCTTGACACCGAGGACTGAAGCTTTCTTT
>once|TRBJ1-3|TRBD1|TRBV7-2
CASSRGQGFAGNTIYF
TGTGCCAGCAGCAGAGGACAGGGCTTCGCTGGAAACACCATATATTTT
>few|TRBJ2-1|TRBD2|TRBV7-6
CASSRIFTGGANEQFF
TGTGCCAGCAGCCGGATCTTCACGGGGGGGGCGAATGAGCAGTTCTTC
>few|TRBJ1-4|TRBD1|TRBV18
CASSPSTGVREKLFF
TGTGCCAGCTCACCCTCGACAGGGGTGCGTGAAAAACTGTTTTTT
>-|TRBJ1-2|-|TRBV6-1
CASSGTERGYTF
TGTGCCAGCAGTGGGACAGAGCGGGGCTACACCTTC
>-|TRBJ2-1|TRBD1|TRBV7-6
CASSGTTGGNEQFF
TGTGCCAGCAGCGGTACTACAGGGGGCAATGAGCAGTTCTTC
>-|TRBJ2-7|-|TRBV27
CASSSLVDRTYEQYF
TGTGCCAGCAGTTCCCTAGTGGACAGAACCTACGAGCAGTACTTC
>medium-sized|TRBJ2-7|-|TRBV9
CASSPFGPGEGEQYF
TGTGCCAGCAGCCCCTTCGGTCCGGGAGAAGGCGAGCAGTACTTC
>-|TRBJ1-6|-|TRBV27
CASSLGVAGNSPLHF
TGTGCCAGCAGTTTGGGCGTGGCGGGTAATTCACCCCTCCACTTT
>few|TRBJ2-3|-|TRBV2
CASSSNRLIWDTQYF
TGTGCCAGCAGTTCCAACCGATTAATTTGGGATACGCAGTATTTT
>-|TRBJ1-4|TRBD1|TRBV2
CARGETGFKGDEKLFF
TGTGCCAGAGGGGAGACAGGGTTTAAAGGGGATGAAAAACTGTTTTTT
>once|TRBJ2-2|-|TRBV9
CASSPGGQGGRPGELFF
TGTGCCAGCAGCCCAGGGGGGCAGGGAGGCCGGCCCGGGGAGCTGTTTTTT
>-|TRBJ2-7|-|TRBV7-8
CASSGWRGDEQYF
TGTGCCAGCAGCGGGTGGAGAGGCGACGAGCAGTACTTC
>-|TRBJ1-1|TRBD1|TRBV7-6
CASSFQPGQGIAMNTEAFF
TGTGCCAGCAGCTTCCAGCCTGGACAGGGAATCGCCATGAACACTGAAGCTTTCTTT
>-|TRBJ2-1|TRBD2|TRBV13
CASSPLGTSGNEQFF
TGTGCCAGCAGCCCCCTGGGGACTAGCGGTAATGAGCAGTTCTTC
>-|TRBJ1-5|-|TRBV19
CASSIWSQPQHF
TGTGCCAGTAGTATCTGGTCTCAGCCCCAGCATTTT
>-|TRBJ2-3|-|TRBV7-3
CASSSTTGTHSSTDTQYF
TGTGCCAGCAGCTCCACTACCGGGACACATTCTAGCACAGATACGCAGTATTTT
>few|TRBJ2-3|TRBD2|TRBV6-1
CASSVAGGGTDTQYF
TGTGCCAGCAGTGTGGCCGGCGGGGGAACAGATACGCAGTATTTT